This T cell receptor beta chain was recorded in a study of metastatic and nonmetastatic thyroid tumors. CDR1 is SGHRS, CDR2 YFSETQ, per germline. The CDR3 is made up of 18 amino acids. TCRdb re-called clones via MiXCR from the PCR reads. The data contain about 48,000 clones, over 20% of them singletons. The table lists this clone with many counts. This clone may be a read error of a much larger clone one base away. Thyroid surgery took place with no prior treatment in any patient. The TCR comes from a male donor with papillary thyroid cancer or a benign thyroid nodule (not recorded which). Some clones in this sample may be carry-over from other donors' samples. Sequencing used blood. V and J are TRBV5-1 and TRBJ2-3, with 9 bases fitting TRBD2. CDR3 bases: TGCGCCAGCAGCTTGGATTCCTTAGCGGGGGCCTTCACAGATACGCGGTATTTT. Amino acids: CASSLDSLAGAFTDTRYF. The full variable domain, with the rest looked up from reference TRBV5-1 and TRBJ2-3, is KAGVTQTPRYLIKTRGQQVTLSCSPISGHRSVSWYQQTPGQGLQFLFEYFSETQRNKGNFPGRFSGRQFSNSRSEMNVSTLELGDSALYLCASSLDSLAGAFTDTRYFGPGTRLTVL.